Listed here are 7 T cell receptor beta chains from one sample, sequenced in a study of T cell repertoires in cytomegalovirus infection. TCRdb passed the reads through MiXCR, listing each CDR3 protein once. The sample includes fewer than 700,000 distinct CDR3 sequences, 20% to 30% of them seen just once. The sample taken for sequencing was CD8+ T cells from PBMCs. The source is a human donor in good health (CMV status not recorded). Some clones in this sample may be carry-over from other donors' samples.

This clonotype showed up many times. V is TRBV7-2 and J is TRBJ1-1; the match to TRBD1 covers 7 bases. The CDR3 runs 14 residues. The trim removed 5 bases at V and 4 bases at J, leaving 7 bases unmatched. Germline CDR1 SGHTA, CDR2 FQGNSA. The CDR3 DNA sequence: TGTGCCAGCAGCCACGACAGGGTTATCACTGAAGCTTTCTTT. As protein: CASSHDRVITEAFF.

This chain connects TRBV7-9 to TRBJ1-5; D remains ambiguous. The germline V gene has CDR1 SEHNR and CDR2 FQNEAQ (reference sequence). This CDR3 has 13 amino acids. Deletions cut 7 bases from V and 2 bases from J, with 9 bases between. The DNA for the CDR3 is TGTGCCAGCATGGGAGATGGCAATCAGCCCCAGCATTTT. This translates into CASMGDGNQPQHF.

This clonotype has a handful of counts. V is TRBV6-2 or TRBV6-3 and J is TRBJ2-2, with 7 bases fitting TRBD1. This CDR3 contains 15 residues. Losses at the gene ends were 6 bases for V and 0 bases for J; bases not matched to a gene: 4. Germline V gives CDR1 MNHEY, CDR2 SVGEGT. The CDR3 loop is CASRGTAANTGELFF. The CDR3 nucleotides are TGTGCCAGCAGGGGGACAGCCGCGAACACCGGGGAGCTGTTTTTT.

This clonotype was observed a few times. J is TRBJ2-5 and V is TRBV28; 8 nucleotides align to TRBD1. The J segment lost 4 bases and the V segment lost 10 bases, leaving 11 bases of the junction unmatched. The germline V gene has CDR1 MDHEN and CDR2 SYDVKM. The CDR3 sequence is 14 residues long. CDR3 DNA sequence: TGTGCCACAGAAACAGGGGGGATACGAGAGACCCAGTACTTC. This translates into CATETGGIRETQYF.

The V and J genes are TRBV6-1 and TRBJ2-3; tentatively, D is TRBD2 (5 bases). V lost 1 base to trimming and J lost 1 base, with 9 bases between them. Germline V gene data show CDR1 as MNHNS and CDR2 as SASEGT. CDR3 length equals 15 residues. CDR3 loop: CASSEGLLGTDTQYF. CDR3 nucleotide sequence: TGTGCCAGCAGTGAAGGACTACTGGGCACAGATACGCAGTATTTT.

This clonotype was seen more than once but under ten times. The chain has TRBV6-2 or TRBV6-3 and TRBJ1-5; the D is unclear. CDR1 and CDR2 from the germline V gene are MNHEY and SVGEGT. This CDR3 spans 15 amino acids. V lost 6 bases to trimming and J lost 0 bases, with 12 bases between them. The CDR3 DNA follows: TGTGCCAGCAGCTTACAGAGGTATAGCAATCAGCCCCAGCATTTT. As protein: CASSLQRYSNQPQHF.

The rearrangement joins TRBV4-1 to TRBJ2-3, with D uncertain. V lost 4 bases to trimming and J lost 6 bases, with 11 bases between them. The CDR3 length is 13 residues. Germline V gene sequence: CDR1 MGHRA, CDR2 YSYEKL. The CDR3 DNA is TGCGCCAGCAGCCTCCAGGCGGCGGATACGCAGTATTTT. It specifies CASSLQAADTQYF.